This record concerns one T cell receptor beta chain sequence. Its target is unknown. V lost 5 bases to trimming and J lost 0 bases, with 12 bases between them. Germline assignment: CDR1 SGHRS and CDR2 YFSETQ. The CDR3 runs 14 residues. These data are taken from a study of cytomegalovirus exposure and HLA in healthy donors. 60 Vbeta and 13 Jbeta primers were used in PCR. The assay was immunoSEQ multiplex PCR, and TCRdb's table has in-frame clones only and misses some. The sample shows some 140,000 clones, around 73% of them seen only once. General study points: Among donors in an Asian-associated ancestry cluster, a later analysis reportedly found fewer N-insertions than the roughly 610-donor mean. Most TCR sequences showed up rarely, but some public TCRs showed up in many donors.

Each donor was nominally healthy when sampled (though unrecorded immune exposures were likely). The sample taken for sequencing was PBMCs. The TCR was taken from a woman aged 40 to 49 in good health and CMV-seronegative. The V gene is TRBV5-1, the J gene TRBJ2-7; a possible D gene is TRBD1 (6 bases). In DNA, the CDR3 is TGCGCCAGCAGACTGACAGGAACCTCCTACGAGCAGTACTTC. Translation: CASRLTGTSYEQYF.